This T cell receptor beta chain emerged from a study of response to subunit inactivated influenza vaccine (dated 2018 in TCRdb). Some background on the complete study: Deep quantitative profiling of the T cell receptor repertoire was used in the study to follow responses to a trivalent subunit inactivated influenza vaccine.

Libraries came from RT-PCR. The sequencer was an Illumina HiSeq 2500. The public reads were run again by TCRdb, first through fastp at Q25 and then through MiXCR, and only productive beta chains were kept. Each record represents a unique CDR3 protein, reported with the most common genes and DNA among its rows. Across this sample there are over 750,000 distinct CDR3 sequences, with around 21% seen only once. The ten largest clones capture roughly a tenth of the sample. The study at large found these results: It was suggested by the authors that each seasonal influenza vaccination may recruit only a limited number of new T cells.

Taken from cysteine to phenylalanine, the CDR3 has 17 residues. Left in the record is the CDR3 DNA by itself, 51 bases read in frame from the first base. The germline V gene encodes CDR1 MDHEN and CDR2 SYDVKM. Between the V and J ends, shortened by 6 bases and 2 bases respectively, the junction contains 23 bases. This clonotype was recorded a few times. What this receptor recognizes is not known. Per-nucleotide qualities are absent, and no much larger clonotype sits a single base away. The receptor was isolated from a middle-aged man who received an inactivated influenza vaccine. Donor details come from another sample of the same person, matched by shared clones. The chain employs TRBV28 and TRBJ2-7, with TRBD1 tentatively as D gene (6 bases match). The sequencing used PBMCs from blood, collected more than 4 days after vaccination. CDR3 region: CASRLHPERGYPYEQYF. The DNA is as follows: TGTGCCAGCAGACTCCACCCCGAGAGGGGGTATCCCTACGAGCAGTACTTC.